These 24 T cell receptor beta chains came from one sample sequenced in a study of CD4 and CD8 cells across lung adenocarcinoma regions (dated by TCRdb to the late 2010s). The library was made by PCR. This sample was sequenced with a HiSeq X Ten. TCRdb redid the processing of the public reads, applying fastp at Q25 and MiXCR, and retained in-frame beta chains. One record per CDR3 amino acid sequence lists the most common genes and DNA. The sample table lists around 20,000 distinct CDR3 sequences, around 50% of them with a count of one. Around a third of the sample belongs to the ten largest clones. Sequencing was carried out using CD8+ T cells from the margin of a lung tumor. The sample's cell subset or site, from its label and the paper: tumor margin region. The source of these receptors is a male donor with lung adenocarcinoma. The CD4 and CD8 labels of this study may be unreliable.

Regarding this clonotype: At one end, the junction sequence differs from germline, possibly due to a read error. The chain employs TRBV11-2 and TRBJ2-5, with D possibly matching TRBD2 (7 bases). The CDR3 has 16 residues. Germline V gives CDR1 SGHAT, CDR2 FQNNGV. The CDR3 here is CASRAGGGRDQGTQYF. In DNA form, the CDR3 reads TGTGCCAGCAGGGCGGGCGGGGGCCGTGACCAAGGGACCCAGTACTTC. The full variable domain, completed using reference TRBV11-2 and TRBJ2-5, is EAGVAQSPRYKIIEKRQSVAFWCNPISGHATLYWYQQILGQGPKLLIQFQNNGVVDDSQLPKDRFSAERLKGVDSTLKIQPAKLEDSAVYLCASRAGGGRDQGTQYFGPGTRLLVL.

Comment on this clonotype: At one end the junction does not follow the germline gene, possibly because of a read error. The gene calls are TRBV6-1 and TRBJ2-5; D may be TRBD1 (6 bases). The CDR3 covers 13 residues. Per the germline V gene, CDR1 is MNHNS and CDR2 is SASEGT. The CDR3 spells CASRGRGPETQYF. The CDR3 DNA sequence: TGTGCGAGCAGGGGCCGGGGCCCAGAGACGCAGTATTTC.

This clonotype turned up a few times. The chain combines TRBV28 with TRBJ2-1; 8 nucleotides line up with TRBD2. V shed 11 bases, J shed 0 bases, and the junction held 3 bases outside the gene matches. There are 13 residues in the CDR3. Germline CDR1 reads MDHEN; CDR2 reads SYDVKM. This chain's CDR3 is CASGGVSYNEQFF. The CDR3 DNA sequence: TGTGCCTCCGGGGGGGTCTCCTACAATGAGCAGTTCTTC. The full variable domain, completed using reference TRBV28 and TRBJ2-1, is DVKVTQSSRYLVKRTGEKVFLECVQDMDHENMFWYRQDPGLGLRLIYFSYDVKMKEKGDIPEGYSVSREKKERFSLILESASTNQTSMYLCASGGVSYNEQFFGPGTRLTVL.

By its share, this clonotype is medium-sized. The chain has TRBV6-5 and TRBJ2-3, with TRBD2 identical over 8 bases. This CDR3 has 15 amino acids. CDR1 and CDR2 from the germline V gene are MNHEY and SVGAGI. V shed 2 bases and J 5 bases; nucleotides not matched to a gene: 6. This chain's CDR3 is CASSYPAGVIDTQYF. CDR3 sequence (DNA): TGTGCCAGCAGTTACCCAGCGGGAGTTATAGATACGCAGTATTTT.

This clonotype was counted at least ten times. V usage is TRBV10-2 and J usage is TRBJ2-2; D might be TRBD1 or TRBD2, each matching 6 bases. Trimming took 8 bases from V and 6 from J, leaving 13 bases between them. The CDR3 is 13 residues long. CDR1 and CDR2 from the germline V gene are WSHSY and SAAADI. The CDR3 protein is CASSGAWAGELFF. CDR3 DNA sequence: TGCGCCAGCTCGGGGGCTTGGGCCGGGGAGCTGTTTTTT.

This clonotype was observed many times. The chain combines TRBV6-1 with TRBJ2-5, with 12 bases matching TRBD1. Germline V gene sequence: CDR1 MNHNS, CDR2 SASEGT. V was clipped by 7 bases and J by 5 bases; unmatched bases: 11. The CDR3 has 16 residues. This CDR3 is CASTPYRDRGRETQYF. CDR3 coding DNA: TGTGCCAGCACCCCGTACCGGGACAGGGGGCGGGAGACCCAGTACTTC.

The gene calls are TRBV6-1 and TRBJ2-7; D perhaps matches TRBD2 (6 bases). Between the trimmed V and J ends, which lost 4 bases and 0 bases, there was a span of 13 bases. Germline CDR1 and CDR2: MNHNS and SASEGT. The CDR3 is 15 amino acids. CDR3 DNA sequence: TGTGCCAGCAGTGTCCGTAGCGGCATCTCCTACGAGCAGTACTTC. Its protein is CASSVRSGISYEQYF.

The chain has TRBV6-1 and TRBJ2-3; 7 nucleotides agree with TRBD1. The germline CDR1 and CDR2 sequences are MNHNS and SASEGT. The CDR3 length is 17 residues. Trimming took 5 bases from V and 6 from J; bases not matched to a gene: 17. DNA of the CDR3: TGTGCCAGCAGTACGAGAAGGGGGCAAGGCTTCGTGGATACGCAGTATTTT. Residues: CASSTRRGQGFVDTQYF.

The chain carries TRBV6-1 and TRBJ1-2; D ambiguous. The CDR3 sequence is 14 residues long. Germline V gene lookup returns CDR1 MNHNS and CDR2 SASEGT. The germline V and J ends were trimmed by 0 bases and 6 bases, with 11 bases remaining between them. The CDR3 coding sequence is TGTGCCAGCAGTGAAGCCGGACGGCCTGATGGCTACACCTTC. Translation: CASSEAGRPDGYTF.

The V call is TRBV20-1, the J call TRBJ1-1; D is uncertain. The CDR3 length is 14 residues. V lost 3 bases, J lost 0 bases, and 11 bases lay in between. Germline CDR1 reads DFQATT; CDR2 reads SNEGSKA (reference sequence). This CDR3 is CSARDGSLNTEAFF. DNA of the CDR3: TGCAGTGCTAGGGACGGGTCTCTGAACACTGAAGCTTTCTTT.

This clonotype has only a few counts. J is TRBJ2-5 and V is TRBV12-5; TRBD1 aligns across 7 bases. V shed 5 bases, J shed 6 bases, and the junction held 3 bases outside the gene matches. The germline CDR1 and CDR2 sequences are LGHNT and FRNRAP. The CDR3 loop spans 12 amino acids. CDR3 region: CASGQQGKTQYF. DNA of the CDR3: TGTGCTAGTGGTCAACAGGGGAAGACCCAGTACTTC.

V and J are TRBV20-1 and TRBJ2-6; D remains unclear. The V and J ends lost 5 bases and 0 bases respectively, with 8 bases between them. The CDR3 is 14 amino acids. Germline V CDR1 and CDR2: DFQATT, SNEGSKA (reference sequence). CDR3 loop: CSAGSNSGANVLTF. Here the CDR3 DNA reads TGCAGTGCTGGAAGTAACTCTGGGGCCAACGTCCTGACTTTC.

In its sample, this clonotype was seen a few times. V and J are TRBV3-1 and TRBJ2-1; weak D call: TRBD1 (6 bases). The DNA end lines up better with TRBJ2-7; the J call may be wrong. Germline V gene lookup returns CDR1 LGHDT and CDR2 YNNKEL (reference sequence). This CDR3 spans 15 amino acids. The CDR3 DNA reads as TGTGCCAGCAGCTATACAGGGTCCCTAACCTACGAGCAGTACTTC. Its protein is CASSYTGSLTYEQYF.

This clonotype was seen a handful of times. The chain joins TRBV12-3 or TRBV12-4 to TRBJ2-5; weak D call: TRBD1 (5 bases). TRBJ2-7 explains the end of the DNA better; the J call may be wrong. The CDR3 contains 12 residues. Here the CDR3 DNA reads TGTGCCAGCAGTTTAGCCAGGGCCGAGCAGTACTTC. It is translated as CASSLARAEQYF.

This clonotype was seen a handful of times. The chain employs TRBV7-9 and TRBJ2-7; D not resolved. Judging by the DNA end, TRBJ2-5 fits better; the J call may be wrong. This CDR3 is built from 14 residues. Germline V gives CDR1 SEHNR, CDR2 FQNEAQ (reference sequence). The CDR3 bases are TGTGCCAGCAGCTTAGGGACCTTCCGAGAGACCCAGTACTTC. It specifies CASSLGTFRETQYF.

Many counts were recorded for this clonotype. The chain carries TRBV25-1 and TRBJ1-1; D gene unclear. Between the trimmed V and J ends, which lost 3 bases and 1 base, there was a span of 3 bases. This CDR3 is 12 amino acids long. Germline-derived CDR1 and CDR2 are MGHDK and SYGVNS. Here the CDR3 reads CASSDRNTEAFF. CDR3 coding DNA: TGTGCCAGCAGTGACAGGAACACTGAAGCTTTCTTT.

The chain employs TRBV6-1 and TRBJ2-7; 12 positions agree with TRBD2. The CDR3 has 16 amino acids. The V gene's germline CDR1 is MNHNS and CDR2 SASEGT. The ends lost 5 bases at V and 7 bases at J; junction bases unmatched: 12. The CDR3 is CASSPGTSGWDGEQYF. The CDR3 DNA is TGTGCCAGCAGTCCCGGGACTAGCGGGTGGGACGGGGAGCAGTACTTC.

This chain joins TRBV10-3 and TRBJ2-3; D gene ambiguous. The J call may be mistaken, given a closer DNA end match to TRBJ2-7. The CDR3 has 11 amino acids. CDR1 ENHRY and CDR2 SYGVKD come from the germline V gene. CDR3 nucleotides: TGTGCCATCAGTGACCTAGAGACGCAGTACTTC. This gives the protein CAISDLETQYF.

This clonotype is labeled as medium-sized (0.01 to 0.1%). The genes are TRBV6-5 and TRBJ2-5; unclear D gene. Trimming removed 1 base from V and 3 bases from J, with 6 bases in between. In germline, CDR1 is MNHEY, CDR2 SVGAGI. The CDR3 is 13 amino acids. CDR3: CASSYLGEETQYF. CDR3 DNA: TGTGCCAGCAGTTACTTGGGTGAAGAGACCCAGTACTTC.

This clonotype came up many times. V gene TRBV6-5 combines with J gene TRBJ1-2; 10 positions agree with TRBD1. CDR1 and CDR2 (germline): MNHEY, SVGAGI. The CDR3 loop spans 16 amino acids. V trimming: 2 bases; J trimming: 2 bases; junction bases outside the gene matches: 5. As DNA, the CDR3 is TGTGCCAGCAGTTACACCTGGGACAGGGGAAACTATGGCTACACCTTC. Amino acid sequence: CASSYTWDRGNYGYTF.

This clonotype was recorded at least ten times. The chain's CDR3 is CASSRRRFSNQPQHF. CDR3 coding DNA: TGTGCCAGCAGTCGCCGACGGTTTAGCAATCAGCCCCAGCATTTT. This rearrangement joins TRBV6-1 to TRBJ1-5; no clear D. Trimming cost V 5 bases and J 0 bases, with 11 bases left between them. In germline, CDR1 is MNHNS, CDR2 SASEGT. The CDR3 is made up of 15 amino acids.

This rearrangement joins TRBV6-1 to TRBJ2-1; D unclear. The assigned J gene may be wrong: the sequence end matches TRBJ2-7 better. Looked up from germline, CDR1 is MNHNS and CDR2 is SASEGT. This CDR3 contains 14 residues. The CDR3 bases are TGTGCCAGCAGTGCATCGTGGGAATCCTACGAGCAGTACTTC. Protein sequence: CASSASWESYEQYF.

J is TRBJ2-3 and V is TRBV6-5, with D maybe TRBD2 (6 bases). Gene TRBJ2-1 matches the end of the DNA better, so the J call may be wrong. Germline V gene sequence: CDR1 MNHEY, CDR2 SVGAGI. This CDR3 comprises 15 residues. The CDR3 DNA follows: TGTGCCAGCAGTTACTTTAGCGGTAATGGGGAGACCCAGTTCTTC. Encoded protein: CASSYFSGNGETQFF.

Turning to this clonotype: A junction boundary mismatches the germline segment, possibly from a read error. This chain links TRBV12-3 or TRBV12-4 with TRBJ2-3; possibly TRBD1 for D (6 bases). The CDR3 is 15 residues long. DNA for the CDR3: TGTGCCAGCAGTTTAGGGGGGCCTCGCCCAGATACGCAGTATTTC. This sequence encodes CASSLGGPRPDTQYF.